This TCR beta chain came from a study of blood T cell repertoires in COVID-19. There are a few counts of this clone. Profiled with immunoSEQ multiplex PCR; TCRdb holds only in-frame clones, not every one. The table lists 150,000 to 200,000 clones, 60% to 80% of them singletons. Germline V gives CDR1 SEHNR, CDR2 FQNEAQ (reference sequence). The CDR3 runs 12 residues. V lost 3 bases, J lost 5 bases, and 5 bases lay in between. J is TRBJ2-1 and V is TRBV7-9; D is unresolved. Sequenced material: peripheral blood. The source of this sequence is a woman in her seventies with acute or convalescent COVID-19. Here the CDR3 DNA reads TGTGCCAGCAGCTTCCTAAACAATGAGCAGTTCTTC. Its protein is CASSFLNNEQFF.